Listed below are T cell receptor beta chains from one sample, sequenced in a study of response to subunit inactivated influenza vaccine. Each CDR3 protein is one row after TCRdb ran MiXCR on the RT-PCR reads. The data show 610,000 or so distinct CDR3 sequences, around 13% seen once. The sample here was PBMCs from blood, taken 12 days after vaccination. These receptor sequences come from a man aged 45-60 years who received an inactivated influenza vaccine. Both conserved end residues are part of each CDR3.

v_call: TRBV7-2
j_call: TRBJ1-1
cdr3_aa: CASSLGSYLTEAFF

v_call: TRBV30
j_call: TRBJ1-1
cdr3_aa: CAWSWGTEAFF

v_call: TRBV5-1
j_call: TRBJ1-2
cdr3_aa: CASSFLGAEDGYTF

v_call: TRBV6-1
j_call: TRBJ2-2
cdr3_aa: CASSEISPGHRLAVNTGELFF

v_call: TRBV5-1
j_call: TRBJ2-7
cdr3_aa: CASKELAGSSYEQYF

v_call: TRBV6-2/TRBV6-3
j_call: TRBJ1-5
cdr3_aa: CASSLDRGLQPQHF

v_call: TRBV6-1
j_call: TRBJ2-5
cdr3_aa: CASSTSPGVAGGETQYF

v_call: TRBV29-1
j_call: TRBJ1-1
cdr3_aa: CSVDRGTRLEAFF

v_call: TRBV29-1
j_call: TRBJ2-5
cdr3_aa: CSVGGIGQVGGETQYF

v_call: TRBV20-1
j_call: TRBJ2-7
cdr3_aa: CSAFPSRGEQYF

v_call: TRBV7-2
j_call: TRBJ2-7
cdr3_aa: CASSSLATEQYF

v_call: TRBV28
j_call: TRBJ1-5
cdr3_aa: CASSRQSNQPQHF

v_call: TRBV11-2
j_call: TRBJ1-2
cdr3_aa: CASNRGGGTYGYTF

v_call: TRBV18
j_call: TRBJ2-1
cdr3_aa: CASSPRDRVSSEQFF

v_call: TRBV6-2/TRBV6-3
j_call: TRBJ2-3
cdr3_aa: CASSRIQGAGDTQYF

v_call: TRBV7-9
j_call: TRBJ2-3
cdr3_aa: CASSLVVDTQYF

v_call: TRBV14
j_call: TRBJ2-7
cdr3_aa: CASSVSFYEQYF

v_call: TRBV27
j_call: TRBJ1-2
cdr3_aa: CASSSGRGTLALYGYTF

v_call: TRBV12-3/TRBV12-4
j_call: TRBJ2-4
cdr3_aa: CASSPIGGIYKNIQYF

v_call: TRBV12-3/TRBV12-4
j_call: TRBJ2-7
cdr3_aa: CASSLSGVKGKQYF

v_call: TRBV2
j_call: TRBJ1-4
cdr3_aa: CASKNDRGRNDKLFF

v_call: TRBV12-3/TRBV12-4
j_call: TRBJ2-3
cdr3_aa: CASSLGTTSTDTQYF

v_call: TRBV18
j_call: TRBJ2-7
cdr3_aa: CASSPAGTAISYEQYF

v_call: TRBV12-3/TRBV12-4
j_call: TRBJ2-3
cdr3_aa: CASTRTAKTSRVTDTQYF

v_call: TRBV3-1
j_call: TRBJ2-5
cdr3_aa: CASSHGAGGVQETQYF

v_call: TRBV20-1
j_call: TRBJ1-4
cdr3_aa: CSARDPGKGEKLFF

v_call: TRBV14
j_call: TRBJ2-1
cdr3_aa: CASSRGRRNEQFF

v_call: TRBV12-3/TRBV12-4
j_call: TRBJ2-7
cdr3_aa: CASSPHPRYEQYF

v_call: TRBV28
j_call: TRBJ2-2
cdr3_aa: CASSISVNTGELFF

v_call: TRBV7-9
j_call: TRBJ2-2
cdr3_aa: CASSPTTGSTGELFF

v_call: TRBV7-9
j_call: TRBJ1-2
cdr3_aa: CASGPPRGRRGYTF

v_call: TRBV9
j_call: TRBJ2-1
cdr3_aa: CASSVGPGGGTSPYNEQFF

v_call: TRBV7-9
j_call: TRBJ2-3
cdr3_aa: CASSLGSTADTQYF

v_call: TRBV9
j_call: TRBJ2-6
cdr3_aa: CASSVKGAGANVLTF

v_call: TRBV5-5
j_call: TRBJ2-7
cdr3_aa: CASSLGALPYEQYF

v_call: TRBV4-2
j_call: TRBJ2-1
cdr3_aa: CASSSHSGTEKDNEQFF

v_call: TRBV20-1
j_call: TRBJ1-2
cdr3_aa: CSAGTRDLVF

v_call: TRBV7-2
j_call: TRBJ2-1
cdr3_aa: CASSSPRIGDEQFF

v_call: TRBV5-6
j_call: TRBJ1-1
cdr3_aa: CASRQGAEAFF

v_call: TRBV29-1
j_call: TRBJ1-1
cdr3_aa: CSGIKGPNTEAFF

v_call: TRBV29-1
j_call: TRBJ2-1
cdr3_aa: CSVDRVNNEQFF

v_call: TRBV4-2
j_call: TRBJ2-1
cdr3_aa: CASSQDGGISSYNEQFF